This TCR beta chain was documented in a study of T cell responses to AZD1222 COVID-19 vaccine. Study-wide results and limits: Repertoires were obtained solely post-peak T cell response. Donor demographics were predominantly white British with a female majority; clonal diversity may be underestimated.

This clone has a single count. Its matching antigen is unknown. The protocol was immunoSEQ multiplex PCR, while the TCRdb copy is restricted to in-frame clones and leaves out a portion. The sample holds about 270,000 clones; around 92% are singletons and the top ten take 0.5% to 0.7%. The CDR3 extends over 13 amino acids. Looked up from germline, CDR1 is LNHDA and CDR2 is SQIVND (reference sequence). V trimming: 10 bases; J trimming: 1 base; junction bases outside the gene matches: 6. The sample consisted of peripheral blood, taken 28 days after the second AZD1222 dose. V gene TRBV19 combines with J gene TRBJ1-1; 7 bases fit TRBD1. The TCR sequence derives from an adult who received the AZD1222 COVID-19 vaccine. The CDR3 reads CATTDRQNTEAFF. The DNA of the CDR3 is TGTGCCACGACGGACAGGCAGAACACTGAAGCTTTCTTT.